This TCR beta chain was sequenced for a study of T-cell memory formation after mild COVID-19. Whole-study context: Among the donors, TCR clusters were largely specific to each donor. General study points: SARS-CoV-2 specificity was not confirmed for second-wave clones peaking on day 37.

The CDR3 is 15 amino acids. Germline assignment: CDR1 SGDLS and CDR2 YYNGEE. V lost 0 bases to trimming and J lost 7 bases, with 17 bases between them. 5'RACE primed from the constant segment yielded TCR alpha and TCR beta cDNA libraries bearing sample barcodes and UMIs. TCRdb itself ran the 5' RACE reads through MiXCR, one entry per CDR3 protein. The sample has about 130,000 distinct CDR3 sequences, around a sixth seen once. About this clonotype: Its antigen is currently unknown.

The TCR originated in an adult woman who had mild COVID-19 (a few samples of this study predate the infection). Cell type and time point are not known. Sequenced input: PBMCs or a T cell subset sorted from them (not recorded which). V and J are TRBV9 and TRBJ2-7; perhaps TRBD2 as D (6 bases). CDR3 bases: TGTGCCAGCAGCGTAGCGGGGACCCCGGGGGAGGAGCAGTACTTC. Translation gives CASSVAGTPGEEQYF.